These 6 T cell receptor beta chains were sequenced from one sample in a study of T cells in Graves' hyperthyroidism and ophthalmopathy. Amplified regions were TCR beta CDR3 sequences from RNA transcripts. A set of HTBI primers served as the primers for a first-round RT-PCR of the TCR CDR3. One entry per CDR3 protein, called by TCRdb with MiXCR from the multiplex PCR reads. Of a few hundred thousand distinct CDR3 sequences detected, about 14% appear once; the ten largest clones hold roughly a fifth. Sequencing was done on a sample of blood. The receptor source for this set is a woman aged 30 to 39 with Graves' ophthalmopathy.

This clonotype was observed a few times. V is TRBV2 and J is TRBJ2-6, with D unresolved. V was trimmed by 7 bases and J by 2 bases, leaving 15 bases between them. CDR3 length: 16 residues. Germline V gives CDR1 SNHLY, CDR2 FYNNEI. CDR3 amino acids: CASKTISPPGANVLTF. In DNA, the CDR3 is TGTGCCAGCAAAACAATTTCTCCACCTGGGGCCAACGTCCTGACTTTC. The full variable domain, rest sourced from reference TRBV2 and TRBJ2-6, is EPEVTQTPSHQVTQMGQEVILRCVPISNHLYFYWYRQILGQKVEFLVSFYNNEISEKSEIFDDQFSVERPDGSNFTLKIRSTKLEDSAMYFCASKTISPPGANVLTFGAGSRLTVL.

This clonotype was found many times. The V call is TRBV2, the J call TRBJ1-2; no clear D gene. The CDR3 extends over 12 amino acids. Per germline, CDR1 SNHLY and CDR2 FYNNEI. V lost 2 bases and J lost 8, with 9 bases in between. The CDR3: CASSELGGGYTF. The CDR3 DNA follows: TGTGCCAGCAGTGAATTGGGCGGGGGCTACACCTTC. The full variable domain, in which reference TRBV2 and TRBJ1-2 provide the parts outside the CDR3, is EPEVTQTPSHQVTQMGQEVILRCVPISNHLYFYWYRQILGQKVEFLVSFYNNEISEKSEIFDDQFSVERPDGSNFTLKIRSTKLEDSAMYFCASSELGGGYTFGSGTRLTVV.

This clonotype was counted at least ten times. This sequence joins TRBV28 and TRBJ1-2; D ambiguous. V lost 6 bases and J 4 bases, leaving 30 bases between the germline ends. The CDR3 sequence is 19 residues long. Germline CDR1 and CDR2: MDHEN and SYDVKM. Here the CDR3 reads CASSAHKGSVKYGVYGYTF. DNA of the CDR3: TGTGCCAGCAGCGCACATAAGGGCTCCGTGAAATATGGGGTCTATGGCTACACCTTC.

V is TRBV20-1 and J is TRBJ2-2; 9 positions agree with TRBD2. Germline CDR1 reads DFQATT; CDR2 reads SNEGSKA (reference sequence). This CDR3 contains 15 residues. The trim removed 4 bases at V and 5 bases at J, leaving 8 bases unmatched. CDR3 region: CSAKGGGALTGELFF. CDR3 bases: TGCAGTGCTAAGGGCGGGGGGGCCTTAACCGGGGAGCTGTTTTTT.

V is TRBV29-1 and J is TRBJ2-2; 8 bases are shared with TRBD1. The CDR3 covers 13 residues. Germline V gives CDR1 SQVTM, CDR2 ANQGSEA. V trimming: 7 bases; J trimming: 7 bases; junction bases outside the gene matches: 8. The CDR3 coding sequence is TGCAGCGGACACAGGGGGGCCGGCGGGGAGCTGTTTTTT. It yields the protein CSGHRGAGGELFF.

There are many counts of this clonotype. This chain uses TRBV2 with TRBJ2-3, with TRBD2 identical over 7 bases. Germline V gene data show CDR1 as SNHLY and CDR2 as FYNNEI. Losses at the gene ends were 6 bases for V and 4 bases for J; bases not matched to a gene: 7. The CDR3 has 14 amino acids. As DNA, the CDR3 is TGTGCCAGCAGCCTAGCGGAATTCGCAGATACGCAGTATTTT. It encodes CASSLAEFADTQYF. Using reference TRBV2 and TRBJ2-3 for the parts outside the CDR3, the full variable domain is EPEVTQTPSHQVTQMGQEVILRCVPISNHLYFYWYRQILGQKVEFLVSFYNNEISEKSEIFDDQFSVERPDGSNFTLKIRSTKLEDSAMYFCASSLAEFADTQYFGPGTRLTVL.